The 19 T cell receptor beta chains below were found in one sample sequenced in a study of vaccination effects on CD4 cells after COVID-19. Method: immunoSEQ multiplex PCR; TCRdb's copy keeps in-frame clones and lacks some. The profile shows tens of thousands of clones, more than 60% of them singletons. The authors isolated CD4+ T cells after about 10 days of culture. Subjects were given two BNT162b2 or mRNA-1273 vaccine doses. Their specific antigens are unknown. The input for sequencing was CD4+ T cells from PBMCs cultured without peptide, taken after COVID-19 vaccination. These receptors all come from a human donor who received a COVID-19 vaccine.

This clone was seen more than once but under ten times. The CDR3 protein is CASSTDRNSPLHF. CDR3 coding DNA: TGCGCCAGCAGCACAGACAGAAATTCACCCCTCCACTTT. The chain is built from TRBV5-1 and TRBJ1-6, with a weak D call TRBD1 (5 bases). The V end lost 4 bases, the J end lost 7 bases, and 9 bases lay between the germline ends. This CDR3 contains 13 residues. Germline CDR1 reads SGHRS; CDR2 reads YFSETQ.

The chain carries TRBV30 and TRBJ2-2; D is undetermined. Trimming cost V 4 bases and J 0 bases, with 9 bases left between them. The CDR3 loop spans 14 amino acids. Per the germline V gene, CDR1 is GTSNPN and CDR2 is SVGIG (reference sequence). In nucleotides, the CDR3 is TGTGCCTGGAAAGTGGGCCCGAACACCGGGGAGCTGTTTTTT. This encodes CAWKVGPNTGELFF. Filled out from reference TRBV30 and TRBJ2-2, the complete variable domain reads SQTIHQWPATLVQPVGSPLSLECTVEGTSNPNLYWYRQAAGRGLQLLFYSVGIGQISSEVPQNLSASRPQDRQFILSSKKLLLSDSGFYLCAWKVGPNTGELFFGEGSRLTVL.

This clone has just a few counts. V and J are TRBV13 and TRBJ1-4; 11 nucleotides line up with TRBD1. Per the germline V gene, CDR1 is PRHDT and CDR2 is FYEKMQ (reference sequence). This CDR3 contains 19 residues. The V and J ends lost 1 base and 5 bases, in that order; junction bases with no gene match: 12. The CDR3 region has the DNA TGTGCCAGCAGCTTAGACTCCGGGACAGGGGGAGTCAGGAATGAAAAACTGTTTTTT. Its translation: CASSLDSGTGGVRNEKLFF.

The J gene is TRBJ1-1, the V gene TRBV2; D is perhaps TRBD1 (5 bases). Germline CDR1 reads SNHLY; CDR2 reads FYNNEI. The CDR3 is 15 amino acids. V was trimmed by 5 bases and J by 1 base, leaving 14 bases between them. In nucleotides, the CDR3 is TGTGCCAGCAGTAGGGACCCTGCCGGGAACACTGAAGCTTTCTTT. Encoded protein: CASSRDPAGNTEAFF. The full variable domain, with the rest looked up from reference TRBV2 and TRBJ1-1, is EPEVTQTPSHQVTQMGQEVILRCVPISNHLYFYWYRQILGQKVEFLVSFYNNEISEKSEIFDDQFSVERPDGSNFTLKIRSTKLEDSAMYFCASSRDPAGNTEAFFGQGTRLTVV.

This chain links TRBV29-1 with TRBJ1-1; D perhaps matches TRBD1 (5 bases). V was shortened by 6 bases and J by 1 base, with 15 bases between the two germline ends. Germline V gene sequence: CDR1 SQVTM, CDR2 ANQGSEA. There are 14 residues in the CDR3. CDR3 bases: TGCAGCGTCCGCCGGGGACGGGCGAACACTGAAGCTTTCTTT. Its translation: CSVRRGRANTEAFF.

This rearrangement joins TRBV6-4 to TRBJ2-1; D remains ambiguous. Trimming left V 1 base short and J 10 bases short, with 14 bases between. The CDR3 has 14 residues. The germline V gene encodes CDR1 MRHNA and CDR2 SNTAGT. CDR3: CASSDYPNLREQFF. The CDR3 coding sequence is TGTGCCAGCAGTGACTACCCTAATCTTAGGGAGCAGTTCTTC.

V gene TRBV30 combines with J gene TRBJ1-1; D is unclear. Germline assignment: CDR1 GTSNPN and CDR2 SVGIG (reference sequence). The CDR3 sequence is 12 residues long. V lost 0 bases to trimming and J lost 6 bases, with 8 bases between them. CDR3 in DNA: TGTGCCTGGAGTGTAGACGGGGCTGAAGCTTTCTTT. Protein: CAWSVDGAEAFF.

CDR3 DNA: TGCGCCAGCAGCCTGACGGGGGACAGGGGTCAGCCCCAGCATTTT. It translates to CASSLTGDRGQPQHF. This sequence joins TRBV5-1 and TRBJ1-5; TRBD1 agrees at 10 bases. The germline V gene has CDR1 SGHRS and CDR2 YFSETQ. This CDR3 is built from 15 residues. V was pared by 4 bases and J by 6 bases, with 7 bases of the junction left unmatched.

The chain is built from TRBV6-6 and TRBJ2-7; 12 nucleotides line up with TRBD1. Germline CDR1 is MNHNY and CDR2 is SVGAGI (reference sequence). The CDR3 covers 14 residues. Germline trimming cut 6 bases from V and 4 bases from J; bases unmatched to any gene: 4. CDR3 loop: CASSRDRGQYEQYV. DNA of the CDR3: TGTGCCAGCAGCCGGGACAGGGGGCAGTACGAGCAGTACGTC.

This chain joins TRBV4-1 and TRBJ1-2; D is undetermined. Germline CDR1 and CDR2: MGHRA and YSYEKL. Trimming took off 1 base at V and 4 bases at J, with 4 bases between the two ends. This CDR3 spans 12 amino acids. In DNA, the CDR3 is TGCGCCAGCAGCCAAGGATTCTATGGCTACACCTTC. This encodes CASSQGFYGYTF.

On this clone: Mismatch with germline at one junction end may stem from a read error. The chain links TRBV5-1 to TRBJ1-4; a weak D match, TRBD1 (5 bases). CDR1 is SGHRS, CDR2 YFSETQ, per germline. The CDR3 length is 14 residues. DNA for the CDR3: TGCGCCAACAGCTTGGACGACAGTAATGAAAAACTGTTTTTT. This gives the protein CANSLDDSNEKLFF.

This sequence joins TRBV2 and TRBJ1-1; no firm D call. Trimming cost V 4 bases and J 3 bases, with 9 bases left between them. This CDR3 is 13 amino acids long. Per germline, CDR1 SNHLY and CDR2 FYNNEI. CDR3 region: CASSVGSYTEAFF. CDR3 nucleotide sequence: TGTGCCAGCAGTGTGGGGAGCTACACTGAAGCTTTCTTT.

J is TRBJ2-4 and V is TRBV24-1; perhaps TRBD1 as D (7 bases). The length of the CDR3 is 16 residues. Looked up from germline, CDR1 is KGHDR and CDR2 is SFDVKD. Between the trimmed V and J ends, which lost 4 bases and 1 base, there was a span of 13 bases. The DNA of the CDR3 is TGTGCCACCAGTGACCTGACAGGGAGGGCCAAAAACATTCAGTACTTC. Translating it yields CATSDLTGRAKNIQYF.

This chain connects TRBV6-5 to TRBJ2-3; TRBD1 matches at 10 bases. CDR3 length: 14 amino acids. CDR1 is MNHEY, CDR2 SVGAGI, per germline. Trimming removed 7 bases from V and 6 bases from J; junction bases left unmatched: 7. The CDR3 region has the DNA TGTGCCAGCAAGTGGGGACAGGGGAGTGATACGCAGTATTTT. Its translation is CASKWGQGSDTQYF.

This clone was seen a single time. This chain links TRBV2 with TRBJ1-4; D may be TRBD1 (5 bases). This CDR3 comprises 15 residues. Between the trimmed V and J ends, which lost 6 bases and 5 bases, there was a span of 16 bases. The V gene's germline CDR1 is SNHLY and CDR2 FYNNEI. CDR3: CASRRSPGGNEKLFF. DNA for the CDR3: TGTGCCAGCAGGCGATCCCCCGGGGGAAATGAAAAACTGTTTTTT. Filled out from reference TRBV2 and TRBJ1-4, the complete variable domain reads EPEVTQTPSHQVTQMGQEVILRCVPISNHLYFYWYRQILGQKVEFLVSFYNNEISEKSEIFDDQFSVERPDGSNFTLKIRSTKLEDSAMYFCASRRSPGGNEKLFFGSGTQLSVL.

This clone was detected only a few times. This chain links TRBV25-1 with TRBJ2-3; D not resolved. CDR3 size: 16 residues. The V and J ends lost 5 bases and 10 bases respectively, with 25 bases between them. Per the germline V gene, CDR1 is MGHDK and CDR2 is SYGVNS. CDR3 DNA sequence: TGTGCCAGCAGTCCCATTATCCTGGCCTCCCGAGAAGCGCAGTATTTT. It translates to CASSPIILASREAQYF.

The chain couples TRBV24-1 to TRBJ2-1, with TRBD2 matching 12 bases. In germline, CDR1 is KGHDR, CDR2 SFDVKD. V lost 3 bases to trimming and J lost 4 bases; unmatched junction nucleotides: 6. The CDR3 spans 17 residues. The CDR3 DNA is TGTGCCACCAGTGATGTGACTAGCGGGGGAGGGTACAATGAGCAGTTCTTC. Its protein product is CATSDVTSGGGYNEQFF.

The rearrangement uses TRBV7-2 and TRBJ1-4; a weak D match, TRBD1 (6 bases). Germline V CDR1 and CDR2: SGHTA, FQGNSA. The CDR3 extends over 17 amino acids. Trimming took off 5 bases at V and 5 bases at J, with 21 bases between the two ends. CDR3 DNA: TGTGCCAGCAGCCCCAGGGGTCTGGCCAGCAGGAATGAAAAACTGTTTTTT. It translates to CASSPRGLASRNEKLFF.

V usage is TRBV12-5 and J usage is TRBJ2-7; 13 positions match TRBD2. Per germline, CDR1 LGHNT and CDR2 FRNRAP. The CDR3 has 18 amino acids. Trimming at V came to 0 bases and at J to 4 bases, leaving 9 bases not matched to a gene. CDR3 protein: CASGLVTSGGAPRYEQYV. As DNA, the CDR3 is TGTGCTAGTGGTTTGGTTACTAGCGGGGGGGCCCCTAGGTACGAGCAGTACGTC.